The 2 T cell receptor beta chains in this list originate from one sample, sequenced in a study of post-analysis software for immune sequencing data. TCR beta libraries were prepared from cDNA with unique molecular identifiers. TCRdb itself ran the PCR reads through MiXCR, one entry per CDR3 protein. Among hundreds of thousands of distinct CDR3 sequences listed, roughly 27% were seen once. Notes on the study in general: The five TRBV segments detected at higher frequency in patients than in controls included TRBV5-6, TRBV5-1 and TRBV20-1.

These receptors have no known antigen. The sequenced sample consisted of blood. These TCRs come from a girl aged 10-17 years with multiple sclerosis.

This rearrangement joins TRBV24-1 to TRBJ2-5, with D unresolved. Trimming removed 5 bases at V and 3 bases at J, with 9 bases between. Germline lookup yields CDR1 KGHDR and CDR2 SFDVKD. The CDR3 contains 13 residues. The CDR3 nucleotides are TGTGCCACCAGTGTAGGGTCGGAAGAGACCCAGTACTTC. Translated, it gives CATSVGSEETQYF.

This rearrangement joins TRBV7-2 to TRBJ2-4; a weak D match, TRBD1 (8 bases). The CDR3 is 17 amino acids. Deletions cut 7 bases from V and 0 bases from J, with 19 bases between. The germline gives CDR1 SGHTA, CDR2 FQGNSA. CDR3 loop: CASNPSGTGLAKNIQYF. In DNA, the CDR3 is TGTGCCAGCAACCCGAGCGGGACAGGTCTAGCCAAAAACATTCAGTACTTC. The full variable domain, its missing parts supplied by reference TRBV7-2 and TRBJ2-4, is GAGVSQSPSNKVTEKGKDVELRCDPISGHTALYWYRQSLGQGLEFLIYFQGNSAPDKSGLPSDRFSAERTGGSVSTLTIQRTQQEDSAVYLCASNPSGTGLAKNIQYFGAGTRLSVL.